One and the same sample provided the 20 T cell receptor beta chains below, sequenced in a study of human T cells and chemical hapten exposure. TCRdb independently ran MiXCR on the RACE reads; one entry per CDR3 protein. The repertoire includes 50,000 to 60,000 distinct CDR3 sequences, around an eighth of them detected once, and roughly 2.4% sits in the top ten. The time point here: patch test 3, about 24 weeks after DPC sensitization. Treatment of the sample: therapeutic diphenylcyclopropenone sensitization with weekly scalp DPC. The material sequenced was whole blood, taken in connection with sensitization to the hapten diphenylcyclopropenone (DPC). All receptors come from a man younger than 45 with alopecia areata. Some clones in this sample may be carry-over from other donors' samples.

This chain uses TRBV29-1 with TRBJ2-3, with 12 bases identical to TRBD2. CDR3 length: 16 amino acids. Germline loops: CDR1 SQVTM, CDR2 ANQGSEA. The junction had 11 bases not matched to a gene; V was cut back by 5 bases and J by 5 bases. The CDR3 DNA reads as TGCAGCGTTCCGACTAGCGGGGGACCTATCGGAGATACGCAGTATTTT. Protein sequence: CSVPTSGGPIGDTQYF.

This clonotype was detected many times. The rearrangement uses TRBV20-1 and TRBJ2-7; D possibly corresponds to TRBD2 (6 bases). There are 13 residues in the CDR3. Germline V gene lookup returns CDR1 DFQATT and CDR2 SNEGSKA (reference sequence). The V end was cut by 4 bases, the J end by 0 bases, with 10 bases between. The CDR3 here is CSAKGLRSYEQYF. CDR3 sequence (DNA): TGCAGTGCTAAGGGACTCCGCTCCTACGAGCAGTACTTC.

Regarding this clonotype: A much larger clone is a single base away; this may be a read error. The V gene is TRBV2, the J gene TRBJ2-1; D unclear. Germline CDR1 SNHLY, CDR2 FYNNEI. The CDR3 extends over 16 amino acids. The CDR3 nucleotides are TGTGCCAGCGGTGAAGCTGGCATGAGCTCCTACAATGAGCAGTTCTTC. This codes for CASGEAGMSSYNEQFF.

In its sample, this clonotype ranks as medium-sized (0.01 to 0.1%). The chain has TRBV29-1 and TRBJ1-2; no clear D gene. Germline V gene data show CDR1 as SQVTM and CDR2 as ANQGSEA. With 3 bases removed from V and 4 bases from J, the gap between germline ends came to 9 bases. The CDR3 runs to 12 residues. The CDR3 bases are TGCAGCGTTGAGACCAGGTCCTATGGCTACACCTTC. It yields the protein CSVETRSYGYTF.

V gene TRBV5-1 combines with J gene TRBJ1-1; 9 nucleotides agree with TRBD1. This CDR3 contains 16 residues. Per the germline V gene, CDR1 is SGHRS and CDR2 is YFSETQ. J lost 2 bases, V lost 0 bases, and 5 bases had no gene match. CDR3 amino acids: CASSLDTGGGNTEAFF. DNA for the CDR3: TGCGCCAGCAGCTTGGACACAGGGGGCGGTAACACTGAAGCTTTCTTT.

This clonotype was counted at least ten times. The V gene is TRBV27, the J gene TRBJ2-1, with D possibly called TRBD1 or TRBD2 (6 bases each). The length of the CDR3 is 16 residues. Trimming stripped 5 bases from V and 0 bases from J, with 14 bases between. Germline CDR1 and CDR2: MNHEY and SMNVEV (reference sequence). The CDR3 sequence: CASSPTKGGSYNEQFF. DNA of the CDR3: TGTGCCAGCAGTCCCACGAAGGGGGGCTCCTACAATGAGCAGTTCTTC.

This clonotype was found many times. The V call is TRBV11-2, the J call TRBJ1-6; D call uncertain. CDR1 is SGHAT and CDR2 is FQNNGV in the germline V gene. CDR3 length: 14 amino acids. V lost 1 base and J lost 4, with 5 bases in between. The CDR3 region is CASSLGLYNSPLHF. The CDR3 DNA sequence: TGTGCCAGCAGCTTAGGGCTGTATAATTCACCCCTCCACTTT.

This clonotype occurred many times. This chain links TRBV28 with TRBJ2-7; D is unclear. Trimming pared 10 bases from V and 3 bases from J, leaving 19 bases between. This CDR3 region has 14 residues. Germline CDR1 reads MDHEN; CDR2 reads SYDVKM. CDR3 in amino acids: CATNARTYHYEQYF. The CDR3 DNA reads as TGTGCCACAAACGCCCGGACCTACCACTACGAGCAGTACTTC.

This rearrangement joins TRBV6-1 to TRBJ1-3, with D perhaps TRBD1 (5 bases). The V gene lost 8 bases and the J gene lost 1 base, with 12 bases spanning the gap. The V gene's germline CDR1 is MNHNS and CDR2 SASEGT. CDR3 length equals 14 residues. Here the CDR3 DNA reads TGTGCCAGCGGGGACGGATCATCTGGAAACACCATATATTTT. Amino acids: CASGDGSSGNTIYF.

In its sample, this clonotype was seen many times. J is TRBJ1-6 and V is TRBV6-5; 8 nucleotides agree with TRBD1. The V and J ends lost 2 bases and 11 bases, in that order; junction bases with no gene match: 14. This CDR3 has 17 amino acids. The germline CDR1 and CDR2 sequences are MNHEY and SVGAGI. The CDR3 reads CASSYIQTAGGFTPLHF. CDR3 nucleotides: TGTGCCAGCAGTTACATACAGACGGCAGGGGGCTTCACACCCCTCCACTTT.

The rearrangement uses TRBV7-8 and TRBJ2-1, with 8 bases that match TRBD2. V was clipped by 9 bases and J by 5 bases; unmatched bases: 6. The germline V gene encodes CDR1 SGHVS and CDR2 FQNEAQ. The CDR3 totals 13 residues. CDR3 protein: CASARTSHNEQFF. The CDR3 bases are TGTGCCAGTGCTCGGACTAGCCACAATGAGCAGTTCTTC.

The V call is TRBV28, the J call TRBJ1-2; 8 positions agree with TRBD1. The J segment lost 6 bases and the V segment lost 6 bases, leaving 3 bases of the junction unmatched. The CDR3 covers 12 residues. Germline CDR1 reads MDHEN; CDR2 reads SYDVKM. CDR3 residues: CASSTDRDGYTF. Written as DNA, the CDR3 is TGTGCCAGCAGCACGGACAGGGATGGCTACACCTTC.

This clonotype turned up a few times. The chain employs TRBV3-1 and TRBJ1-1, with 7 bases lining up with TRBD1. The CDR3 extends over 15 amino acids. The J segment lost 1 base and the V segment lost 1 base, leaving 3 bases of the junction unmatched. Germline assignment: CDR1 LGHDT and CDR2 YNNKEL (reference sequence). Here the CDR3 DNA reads TGTGCCAGCAGCCAAGCGTCAGGGGGGAACACTGAAGCTTTCTTT. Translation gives CASSQASGGNTEAFF.

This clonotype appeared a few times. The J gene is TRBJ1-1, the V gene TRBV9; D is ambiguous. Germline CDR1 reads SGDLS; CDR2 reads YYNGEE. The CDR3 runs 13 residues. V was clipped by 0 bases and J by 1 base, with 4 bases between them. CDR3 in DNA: TGTGCCAGCAGCGTAGCTGGGAACACTGAAGCTTTCTTT. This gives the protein CASSVAGNTEAFF.

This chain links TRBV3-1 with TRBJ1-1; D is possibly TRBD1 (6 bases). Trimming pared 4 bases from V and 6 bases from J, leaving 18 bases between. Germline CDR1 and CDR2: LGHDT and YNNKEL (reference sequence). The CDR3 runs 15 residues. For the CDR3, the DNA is TGTGCCAGCAGCCGCACCCCAGGGGAAAGGCCTGAAGCTTTCTTT. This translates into CASSRTPGERPEAFF.

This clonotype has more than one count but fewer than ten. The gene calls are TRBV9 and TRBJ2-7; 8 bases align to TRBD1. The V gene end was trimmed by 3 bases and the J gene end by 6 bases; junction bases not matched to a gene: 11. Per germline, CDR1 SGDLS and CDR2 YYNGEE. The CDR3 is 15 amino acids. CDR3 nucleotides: TGTGCCAGCAGCGCAGGGACAGGTGCCTCGGTCGAGCAGTACTTC. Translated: CASSAGTGASVEQYF.

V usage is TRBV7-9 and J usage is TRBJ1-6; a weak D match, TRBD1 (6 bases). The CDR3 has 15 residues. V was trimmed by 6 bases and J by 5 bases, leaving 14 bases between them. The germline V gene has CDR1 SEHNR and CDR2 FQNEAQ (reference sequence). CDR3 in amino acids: CASSFGGANNSPLHF. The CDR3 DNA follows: TGTGCCAGCAGTTTTGGGGGGGCTAATAATTCACCCCTCCACTTT. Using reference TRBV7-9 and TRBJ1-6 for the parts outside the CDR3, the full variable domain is DTGVSQNPRHKITKRGQNVTFRCDPISEHNRLYWYRQTLGQGPEFLTYFQNEAQLEKSRLLSDRFSAERPKGSFSTLEIQRTEQGDSAMYLCASSFGGANNSPLHFGNGTRLTVT.

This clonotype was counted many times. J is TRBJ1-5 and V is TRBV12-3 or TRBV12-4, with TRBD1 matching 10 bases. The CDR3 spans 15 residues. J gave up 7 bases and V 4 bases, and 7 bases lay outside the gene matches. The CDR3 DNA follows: TGTGCCAGCAGTTCCGGACAGGGGGACGGACAGCCCCAGCATTTT. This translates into CASSSGQGDGQPQHF.

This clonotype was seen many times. The CDR3 spells CASSSREDYPTYEQYF. CDR3 coding DNA: TGTGCCAGCAGCTCAAGGGAGGACTACCCAACCTACGAGCAGTACTTC. This rearrangement joins TRBV25-1 to TRBJ2-7; maybe TRBD2 (6 bases). The CDR3 is made up of 16 amino acids. Trimming pared 6 bases from V and 2 bases from J, leaving 20 bases between. CDR1 MGHDK and CDR2 SYGVNS come from the germline V gene.

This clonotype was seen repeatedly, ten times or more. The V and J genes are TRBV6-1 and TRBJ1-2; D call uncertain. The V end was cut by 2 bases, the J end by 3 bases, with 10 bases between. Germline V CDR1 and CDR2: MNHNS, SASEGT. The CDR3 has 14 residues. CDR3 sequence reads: CASSELGTDYGYTF. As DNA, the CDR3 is TGTGCCAGCAGTGAATTGGGCACCGACTATGGCTACACCTTC.